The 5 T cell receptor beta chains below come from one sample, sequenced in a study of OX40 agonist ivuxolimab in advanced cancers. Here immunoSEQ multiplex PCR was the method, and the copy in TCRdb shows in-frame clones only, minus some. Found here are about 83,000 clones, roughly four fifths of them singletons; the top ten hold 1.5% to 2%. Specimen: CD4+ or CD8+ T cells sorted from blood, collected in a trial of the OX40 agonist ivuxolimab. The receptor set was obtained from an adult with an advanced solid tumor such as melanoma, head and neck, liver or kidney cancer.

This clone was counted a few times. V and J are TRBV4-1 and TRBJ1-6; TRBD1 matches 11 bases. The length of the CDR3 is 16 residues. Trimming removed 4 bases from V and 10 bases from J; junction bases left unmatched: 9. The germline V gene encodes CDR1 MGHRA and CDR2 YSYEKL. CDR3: CASSRTSGDRGSPLHF. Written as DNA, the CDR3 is TGCGCCAGCAGCCGCACCTCGGGGGACAGGGGGTCACCCCTCCACTTT.

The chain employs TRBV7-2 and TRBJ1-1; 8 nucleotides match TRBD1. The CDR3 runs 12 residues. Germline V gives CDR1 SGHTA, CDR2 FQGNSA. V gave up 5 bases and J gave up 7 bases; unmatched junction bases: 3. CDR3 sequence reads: CASSKDRGEAFF. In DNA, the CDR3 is TGTGCCAGCAGCAAAGACAGGGGTGAAGCTTTCTTT. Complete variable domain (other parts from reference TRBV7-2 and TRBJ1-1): GAGVSQSPSNKVTEKGKDVELRCDPISGHTALYWYRQSLGQGLEFLIYFQGNSAPDKSGLPSDRFSAERTGGSVSTLTIQRTQQEDSAVYLCASSKDRGEAFFGQGTRLTVV.

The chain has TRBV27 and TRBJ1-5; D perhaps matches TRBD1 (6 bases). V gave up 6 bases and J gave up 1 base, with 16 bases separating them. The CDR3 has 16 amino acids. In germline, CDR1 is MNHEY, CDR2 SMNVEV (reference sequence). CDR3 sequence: CASRPQQGSSNQPQHF. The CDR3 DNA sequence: TGTGCCAGCAGGCCCCAACAGGGATCCAGCAATCAGCCCCAGCATTTT.

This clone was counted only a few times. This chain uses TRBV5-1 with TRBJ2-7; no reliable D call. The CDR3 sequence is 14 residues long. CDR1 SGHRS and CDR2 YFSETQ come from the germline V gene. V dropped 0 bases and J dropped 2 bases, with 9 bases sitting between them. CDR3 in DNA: TGCGCCAGCAGCTTGGTACAGCCTACCTACGAGCAGTACTTC. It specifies CASSLVQPTYEQYF.

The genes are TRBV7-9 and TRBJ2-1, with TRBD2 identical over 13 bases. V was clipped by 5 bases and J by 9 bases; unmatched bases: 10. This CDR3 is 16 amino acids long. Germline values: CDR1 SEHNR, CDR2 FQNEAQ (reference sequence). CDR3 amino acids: CASSKTLAGGPGEQFF. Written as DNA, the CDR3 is TGTGCCAGCAGCAAAACACTAGCGGGGGGGCCAGGTGAGCAGTTCTTC.